A single sample gave rise to the 15 T cell receptor beta chains below, sequenced in a study of blood T cell repertoires in COVID-19. Produced via immunoSEQ multiplex PCR; TCRdb's table is partial and in-frame only. The data hold a few hundred thousand clones, with around 89% observed a single time. Sequences were obtained from PBMCs or T cells enriched from blood (not recorded which). These receptors were collected from a woman aged 18-30 years who had recovered from COVID-19.

The rearrangement links TRBV11-1 to TRBJ2-7, with 12 positions matching TRBD1. The CDR3 is made up of 15 amino acids. V lost 5 bases to trimming and J lost 2 bases; unmatched junction nucleotides: 4. The germline gives CDR1 SGHAT, CDR2 FQDESV (reference sequence). The CDR3 bases are TGTGCCAGCAGCCCAGGGACAGGGGGCCCCTACGAGCAGTACTTC. This encodes CASSPGTGGPYEQYF.

This rearrangement joins TRBV6-1 to TRBJ1-1; D remains ambiguous. Germline loops: CDR1 MNHNS, CDR2 SASEGT. V shed 3 bases and J shed 1 base, with 6 bases lying between them. CDR3 length: 13 amino acids. The CDR3 reads CASSEVRNTEAFF. The CDR3 DNA is TGTGCCAGCAGTGAGGTTAGGAACACTGAAGCTTTCTTT.

CDR3 protein: CASSPPTKPYEQYF. In DNA, the CDR3 is TGTGCCAGCAGCCCACCGACAAAACCCTACGAGCAGTACTTC. V is TRBV5-4 and J is TRBJ2-7; D is undetermined. The germline CDR1 and CDR2 sequences are SGHNT and YYREEE (reference sequence). The CDR3 extends over 14 amino acids. V lost 4 bases to trimming and J lost 2 bases, with 13 bases between them.

The genes are TRBV5-1 and TRBJ2-1; TRBD2 matches at 10 bases. The V gene's germline CDR1 is SGHRS and CDR2 YFSETQ. Losses at the gene ends were 5 bases for V and 0 bases for J; bases not matched to a gene: 8. This CDR3 has 17 amino acids. The CDR3 loop reads CASRLAGGPISYNEQFF. CDR3 DNA sequence: TGCGCCAGCAGGTTAGCGGGGGGTCCCATCTCCTACAATGAGCAGTTCTTC.

The rearrangement links TRBV11-3 to TRBJ1-1, with 9 bases fitting TRBD1. The CDR3 runs to 17 residues. Germline CDR1 and CDR2: SGHNT and YENEEA. After removal of 5 bases from V and 3 bases from J, the junction contained 13 bases not matched to a gene. The DNA for the CDR3 is TGTGCCAGCAGCCTAAACTTCCCGGGACAGGGAGACACTGAAGCTTTCTTT. It translates to CASSLNFPGQGDTEAFF.

The chain has TRBV11-2 and TRBJ1-2; 7 bases align to TRBD1. The CDR3 runs 14 residues. CDR1 and CDR2 from the germline V gene are SGHAT and FQNNGV. J was trimmed by 3 bases and V by 6 bases; bases with no gene match: 7. The CDR3 sequence is CASRQTGDHYGYTF. In nucleotides, the CDR3 is TGTGCCAGCAGGCAAACAGGGGACCACTATGGCTACACCTTC.

The chain carries TRBV27 and TRBJ2-7; maybe TRBD2 (7 bases). There are 16 residues in the CDR3. V dropped 1 base and J dropped 1 base, with 14 bases sitting between them. Germline V gene lookup returns CDR1 MNHEY and CDR2 SMNVEV (reference sequence). The CDR3, as DNA: TGTGCCAGCAGTTTATTACAGGGAGGGGTATCCTACGAGCAGTACTTC. It translates to CASSLLQGGVSYEQYF.

CDR3 protein: CASSDSADTQYF. CDR3 DNA sequence: TGTGCCAGCAGTGACTCCGCAGATACGCAGTATTTT. The V gene is TRBV6-4, the J gene TRBJ2-3; D is unclear. Per germline, CDR1 MRHNA and CDR2 SNTAGT. Trimming took off 0 bases at V and 4 bases at J, with 2 bases between the two ends. The CDR3 loop spans 12 amino acids.

This clone has just one count. The chain couples TRBV4-1 to TRBJ1-2, with D hard to call. CDR3 length equals 14 residues. The V gene lost 5 bases and the J gene lost 2 bases, with 12 bases spanning the gap. CDR1 is MGHRA, CDR2 YSYEKL, per germline. The CDR3 sequence: CASSDLGRNYGYTF. The CDR3 DNA is TGCGCCAGCAGCGATCTGGGCCGAAACTATGGCTACACCTTC.

The count of this clone is one. The genes are TRBV4-1 and TRBJ1-1; the match to TRBD1 covers 7 bases. Germline lookup yields CDR1 MGHRA and CDR2 YSYEKL. This CDR3 spans 15 amino acids. V gave up 4 bases and J gave up 0 bases; unmatched junction bases: 5. The DNA of the CDR3 is TGCGCCAGCAGCCCAGACAGGGCAGTGAACACTGAAGCTTTCTTT. It translates to CASSPDRAVNTEAFF.

This rearrangement joins TRBV3-1 (or the pseudogene TRBV3-2) to TRBJ2-7; tentatively, D is TRBD1 (6 bases). The CDR3 length is 17 residues. From germline, CDR1 is LGHDT and CDR2 YNNKEL (reference sequence). V lost 4 bases to trimming and J lost 0 bases, with 19 bases between them. The CDR3 DNA reads TGTGCCAGCAGCCCCTCCCGGGGACGGGACACCTCCTACGAGCAGTACTTC. Its protein product is CASSPSRGRDTSYEQYF.

The chain combines TRBV5-1 with TRBJ1-1, with 9 bases fitting TRBD1. The CDR3 has 14 amino acids. CDR1 is SGHRS and CDR2 is YFSETQ in the germline V gene. Germline trimming cut 2 bases from V and 5 bases from J; bases unmatched to any gene: 4. The CDR3 coding sequence is TGCGCCAGCAGCTTACAGGGGGCGTGGACTGAAGCTTTCTTT. Protein: CASSLQGAWTEAFF.

The rearrangement joins TRBV7-6 to TRBJ2-3, with 7 bases matching TRBD2. Losses at the gene ends were 0 bases for V and 3 bases for J; bases not matched to a gene: 3. The germline V gene encodes CDR1 SGHVS and CDR2 FNYEAQ. The CDR3 runs to 15 residues. The CDR3 coding sequence is TGTGCCAGCAGCTTAGCGGCGGGAGCTACAGATACGCAGTATTTT. This translates into CASSLAAGATDTQYF.

The rearrangement links TRBV11-2 to TRBJ2-1, with 8 bases identical to TRBD1. Per germline, CDR1 SGHAT and CDR2 FQNNGV. The V segment lost 6 bases and the J segment 8 bases; nucleotides outside the gene matches: 12. This CDR3 comprises 15 residues. For the CDR3, the DNA is TGTGCCAGCAGACAAGGACAGGGAAGTGGCGATGAGCAGTTCTTC. It specifies CASRQGQGSGDEQFF.

Here the CDR3 DNA reads TGTGCCAGCAGTGACGGAGGGGCTGGCTACACCTTC. This codes for CASSDGGAGYTF. J is TRBJ1-2 and V is TRBV6-4; D is possibly TRBD1 (5 bases). CDR3 length equals 12 residues. Trimming shortened V by 2 bases and J by 7 bases, and 8 bases separated the two germline ends. Germline V CDR1 and CDR2: MRHNA, SNTAGT.